These 27 T cell receptor beta chains originate from one sample sequenced in a study of T cells after yellow fever vaccination. TCRdb analysed the 5' RACE reads with MiXCR anew, one entry per CDR3 protein. Here the sample spans 300,000 to 350,000 distinct CDR3 sequences, around 10% being singletons. The sequencing used CD4+ T cells sorted from PBMCs, collected 45 days after the yellow fever booster vaccination. These TCRs come from a young man who received the YFV17D yellow fever vaccine.

This sequence joins TRBV20-1 and TRBJ2-3; the match to TRBD2 covers 7 bases. The CDR3 has 12 amino acids. With V trimmed by 3 bases and J by 6 bases, 3 bases remained unmatched. The germline V gene has CDR1 DFQATT and CDR2 SNEGSKA (reference sequence). The CDR3 loop reads CSARHGGDTQYF. CDR3 coding DNA: TGCAGTGCTAGGCACGGGGGGGATACGCAGTATTTT.

This clonotype has more than one count but fewer than ten. The CDR3 here is CASSLGLSDTEAFF. The CDR3 bases are TGCGCCAGCAGCCTAGGGTTGTCGGACACTGAAGCTTTCTTT. The rearrangement joins TRBV5-1 to TRBJ1-1; D is unclear. Trimming stripped 4 bases from V and 3 bases from J, with 13 bases between. The germline V gene has CDR1 SGHRS and CDR2 YFSETQ. The CDR3 sequence is 14 residues long.

The chain carries TRBV7-2 and TRBJ2-2; D is uncertain. The CDR3 has 16 amino acids. CDR1 SGHTA and CDR2 FQGNSA come from the germline V gene. V was cut by 6 bases and J by 1 base, with 15 bases left in between. This CDR3 reads CASSGSPWGNTGELFF. The CDR3 DNA follows: TGTGCCAGCAGTGGCAGTCCATGGGGGAACACCGGGGAGCTGTTTTTT.

V usage is TRBV24-1 and J usage is TRBJ2-3; TRBD2 matches at 7 bases. This CDR3 spans 14 amino acids. CDR1 and CDR2 (germline): KGHDR, SFDVKD. Trimming cost V 6 bases and J 0 bases; bases outside gene matches: 2. In DNA form, the CDR3 reads TGTGCCACCAGTCCCGGGGGGAGCACAGATACGCAGTATTTT. Protein product: CATSPGGSTDTQYF.

This clonotype was counted ten times or more. The chain carries TRBV15 and TRBJ2-2; D may match TRBD1 or TRBD2 (5 bases each). The CDR3 contains 12 residues. V gave up 0 bases and J gave up 10 bases, with 6 bases separating them. Germline-derived CDR1 and CDR2 are LNHNV and YYDKDF (reference sequence). The CDR3 region is CATSREGTELFF. The CDR3, as DNA: TGTGCCACCAGCAGAGAGGGGACGGAGCTGTTTTTT.

The V gene is TRBV20-1, the J gene TRBJ2-3, with TRBD2 matching over 11 bases. Unmatched junction bases numbered 9, after V lost 5 bases and J lost 2 bases. The V gene's germline CDR1 is DFQATT and CDR2 SNEGSKA (reference sequence). CDR3 length: 16 amino acids. The CDR3: CSAGTSGELDTDTQYF. Written as DNA, the CDR3 is TGCAGTGCTGGGACTAGCGGAGAGCTCGACACAGATACGCAGTATTTT.

This clonotype appeared many times. The rearrangement joins TRBV24-1 to TRBJ2-2; TRBD2 matches 9 bases. The germline V gene encodes CDR1 KGHDR and CDR2 SFDVKD. Trimming cost V 3 bases and J 4 bases; bases outside gene matches: 8. The CDR3 has 17 amino acids. The CDR3 nucleotides are TGTGCCACCAGTGATCGGGGGACTAGCCCAGGCACCGGGGAGCTGTTTTTT. It codes for CATSDRGTSPGTGELFF.

J is TRBJ1-1 and V is TRBV20-1; D uncertain. V lost 2 bases and J 4 bases, leaving 8 bases between the germline ends. This CDR3 comprises 12 residues. The germline gives CDR1 DFQATT, CDR2 SNEGSKA (reference sequence). The CDR3 DNA reads as TGCAGTGCTAGACCCCCGGTCACTGAAGCTTTCTTT. This codes for CSARPPVTEAFF.

This clonotype was seen ten or more times. The CDR3 DNA follows: TGCGCCAGCAGGCGCGGGGGGGCAGGGACCAGAGAGACCCAGTACTTC. It specifies CASRRGGAGTRETQYF. The chain has TRBV5-1 and TRBJ2-5, with 9 bases lining up with TRBD2. Per germline, CDR1 SGHRS and CDR2 YFSETQ. This CDR3 has 16 residues. The junction had 12 bases not matched to a gene; V was cut back by 5 bases and J by 4 bases.

The chain links TRBV19 to TRBJ1-1, with 10 positions matching TRBD1. CDR3 size: 14 residues. Germline V lookup: CDR1 LNHDA, CDR2 SQIVND (reference sequence). V lost 5 bases, J lost 3 bases, and 3 bases stayed unmatched. The CDR3 sequence is CASSETGGYTEAFF. In nucleotides, the CDR3 is TGTGCCAGTAGTGAGACAGGGGGCTACACTGAAGCTTTCTTT.

This clonotype was observed a few times. The V gene is TRBV7-9, the J gene TRBJ1-6; D call uncertain. Trimming stripped 1 base from V and 7 bases from J, with 8 bases between. Germline V lookup: CDR1 SEHNR, CDR2 FQNEAQ (reference sequence). The CDR3 has 14 residues. In nucleotides, the CDR3 is TGTGCCAGCAGCTTAGGACAAGTAAATTCACCCCTCCACTTT. It specifies CASSLGQVNSPLHF.

This clonotype was observed many times. The chain recombines TRBV12-3 or TRBV12-4 with TRBJ1-5; 7 nucleotides line up with TRBD1. V lost 6 bases, J lost 6 bases, and 11 bases stayed unmatched. The CDR3 consists of 15 residues. CDR3: CASSETGKAFQPQHF. The CDR3 nucleotides read TGTGCCAGCAGCGAGACAGGGAAGGCTTTTCAGCCCCAGCATTTT.

The chain couples TRBV11-2 to TRBJ1-6, with 8 bases fitting TRBD1. Per the germline V gene, CDR1 is SGHAT and CDR2 is FQNNGV. The trim removed 5 bases at V and 7 bases at J, leaving 4 bases unmatched. This CDR3 comprises 14 residues. In DNA, the CDR3 is TGTGCCAGCAGCGCAAGACAGGGGAATTCACCCCTCCACTTT. Protein: CASSARQGNSPLHF. Filled out from reference TRBV11-2 and TRBJ1-6, the complete variable domain reads EAGVAQSPRYKIIEKRQSVAFWCNPISGHATLYWYQQILGQGPKLLIQFQNNGVVDDSQLPKDRFSAERLKGVDSTLKIQPAKLEDSAVYLCASSARQGNSPLHFGNGTRLTVT.

V and J are TRBV5-4 and TRBJ2-5; unclear D gene. The V gene lost 8 bases and the J gene lost 0 bases, with 17 bases spanning the gap. This CDR3 region has 15 residues. Germline lookup yields CDR1 SGHNT and CDR2 YYREEE (reference sequence). The CDR3 here is CASTAGPLYQETQYF. The CDR3 region has the DNA TGTGCCAGTACTGCCGGGCCCTTGTACCAAGAGACCCAGTACTTC.

The J gene is TRBJ1-6, the V gene TRBV6-5; D is undetermined. The V end lost 0 bases, the J end lost 8 bases, and 17 bases lay between the germline ends. CDR1 and CDR2 from the germline V gene are MNHEY and SVGAGI. The CDR3 runs to 17 residues. In DNA form, the CDR3 reads TGTGCCAGCAGTTACTCGATGGATCCCCGCCGGGATTCACCCCTCCACTTT. Amino acid sequence: CASSYSMDPRRDSPLHF.

This clonotype came up many times. V is TRBV12-3 or TRBV12-4 and J is TRBJ1-3; D possibly corresponds to TRBD1 (6 bases). This CDR3 has 13 amino acids. Trimming removed 6 bases from V and 5 bases from J, with 11 bases in between. The CDR3 reads CASSEGQRNTIYF. The DNA for the CDR3 is TGTGCCAGCAGCGAAGGACAGAGAAACACCATATATTTT.

This clonotype was counted a few times. The chain is built from TRBV29-1 and TRBJ2-3; TRBD2 matches 9 bases. The length of the CDR3 is 14 residues. J gave up 0 bases and V 4 bases, and 2 bases lay outside the gene matches. Germline V lookup: CDR1 SQVTM, CDR2 ANQGSEA. The CDR3 nucleotides read TGCAGCGTTGTGGCGGGGGGGAGCACAGATACGCAGTATTTT. The encoded protein is CSVVAGGSTDTQYF.

A few counts support this clonotype. This chain joins TRBV20-1 and TRBJ1-6; D uncertain. The CDR3 is 14 amino acids. The V gene lost 5 bases and the J gene lost 3 bases, with 11 bases spanning the gap. In germline, CDR1 is DFQATT, CDR2 SNEGSKA (reference sequence). The CDR3 is CSAPQALYNSPLHF. CDR3 bases: TGCAGTGCTCCCCAGGCCCTCTATAATTCACCCCTCCACTTT.

In this sample, this clonotype turned up a few times. CDR3 coding DNA: TGTGCCAGCAGCTTAGCTGGACGGGGGATCTCCTACGAGCAGTACTTC. It yields the protein CASSLAGRGISYEQYF. The rearrangement joins TRBV7-2 to TRBJ2-7, with D perhaps TRBD2 (6 bases). The CDR3 loop spans 16 amino acids. The V gene lost 0 bases and the J gene lost 0 bases, with 12 bases spanning the gap. CDR1 and CDR2 from the germline V gene are SGHTA and FQGNSA.

This clonotype was counted between two and nine times. The DNA for the CDR3 is TGTGCCAGCAGCCTCTCAGGGCGGGGATGGTTCTTC. Translation gives CASSLSGRGWFF. The chain combines TRBV7-2 with TRBJ2-1; D might be TRBD2 (6 bases). From germline, CDR1 is SGHTA and CDR2 FQGNSA. The CDR3 is made up of 12 amino acids. Trimming took 5 bases from V and 15 from J, leaving 17 bases between them.

The chain has TRBV20-1 and TRBJ1-2; D is perhaps TRBD1 (5 bases). The CDR3 has 13 amino acids. Per the germline V gene, CDR1 is DFQATT and CDR2 is SNEGSKA (reference sequence). V was cut by 1 base and J by 6 bases, with 12 bases left in between. The CDR3 DNA reads as TGCAGTGCTAGAGCCCCAGGGTGGGATGGCTACACCTTC. Protein product: CSARAPGWDGYTF.

J is TRBJ2-1 and V is TRBV9; 11 bases align to TRBD2. Germline lookup yields CDR1 SGDLS and CDR2 YYNGEE. Trimming removed 3 bases from V and 2 bases from J; junction bases left unmatched: 1. This CDR3 contains 15 residues. CDR3 nucleotides: TGTGCCAGCAGCGCGACTAGCGGGGCCTACAATGAGCAGTTCTTC. Encoded protein: CASSATSGAYNEQFF. Variable domain in full (rest from reference TRBV9 and TRBJ2-1): DSGVTQTPKHLITATGQRVTLRCSPRSGDLSVYWYQQSLDQGLQFLIQYYNGEERAKGNILERFSAQQFPDLHSELNLSSLELGDSALYFCASSATSGAYNEQFFGPGTRLTVL.

The chain employs TRBV12-3 or TRBV12-4 and TRBJ2-2; unclear D gene. This CDR3 contains 17 residues. With 4 bases removed from V and 0 bases from J, the gap between germline ends came to 15 bases. CDR3 residues: CASSSTRTLPNTGELFF. CDR3 DNA: TGTGCCAGCAGTTCAACCCGGACGCTCCCGAACACCGGGGAGCTGTTTTTT.

The chain employs TRBV11-2 and TRBJ2-5, with unresolved D. V was cut by 0 bases and J by 4 bases, with 15 bases left in between. Per the germline V gene, CDR1 is SGHAT and CDR2 is FQNNGV. This CDR3 has 16 residues. The CDR3 region is CASSLDLGGFGETQYF. The CDR3 DNA is TGTGCCAGCAGCTTAGATCTTGGCGGATTCGGAGAGACCCAGTACTTC.

This clonotype has only a few counts. The chain combines TRBV6-2 or TRBV6-3 with TRBJ1-5; D uncertain. From germline, CDR1 is MNHEY and CDR2 SVGEGT. The CDR3 has 15 residues. V was clipped by 0 bases and J by 7 bases, with 13 bases between them. The CDR3 loop is CASSYSLRGSQPQHF. CDR3 sequence (DNA): TGTGCCAGCAGTTACTCCCTACGGGGTAGCCAGCCCCAGCATTTT.

In its sample, this clonotype was seen a few times. The chain links TRBV6-2 or TRBV6-3 to TRBJ2-1; D is possibly TRBD2 (5 bases). V was shortened by 2 bases and J by 2 bases, with 10 bases between the two germline ends. The CDR3 runs to 15 residues. Germline-derived CDR1 and CDR2 are MNHEY and SVGEGT. CDR3 coding DNA: TGTGCCAGCAGTTACAGGGCTAGCACCTACAATGAGCAGTTCTTC. This sequence encodes CASSYRASTYNEQFF.

This chain uses TRBV18 with TRBJ2-4; D is ambiguous. The germline V and J ends were trimmed by 3 bases and 8 bases, with 11 bases remaining between them. CDR1 and CDR2 (germline): KGHSH, LQKENI. CDR3 size: 13 residues. CDR3 sequence: CASSPALWDIQYF. The CDR3 DNA sequence: TGTGCCAGCTCACCGGCCTTGTGGGACATTCAGTACTTC.